This T cell receptor beta chain comes out of a study of tissue T cells after allogeneic stem cell transplantation. As for the study in general: CD3+ T cells were flow-sorted when enough cells; otherwise DNA extracted directly. Findings and caveats of the study: Blood and spleen captured only part of the tissue TCR repertoire. Shared clones across patients were few; motif clustering revealed tissue-specific shared signatures. Within patients, tissue anatomy strongly shaped TCR repertoire composition.

Repertoires were generated with immunoSEQ multiplex PCR, while TCRdb's copy carries only in-frame clones and drops some. The data contain 42,000 or so clones, approximately 92% of them seen just once; the ten biggest clones take up 3.8%. To note about this clone: Its antigen remains unknown.

CDR1 and CDR2 from the germline V gene are KGHDR and SFDVKD. The CDR3 is made up of 15 amino acids. V lost 1 base and J lost 6, with 12 bases in between. The V call is TRBV24-1, the J call TRBJ2-1, with D uncertain. The sample was blood, taken before transplantation. This TCR derives from a woman aged 35 to 75 who later had graft-versus-host disease after an allogeneic stem cell transplant. In DNA form, the CDR3 reads TGTGCCACCAGTGATTTCTTAGCCAGCCCCAATGAGCAGTTCTTC. It encodes CATSDFLASPNEQFF.